This is a list of T cell receptor beta chains from one sample in a study of OX40 agonist ivuxolimab in advanced cancers. Clones were sequenced by immunoSEQ multiplex PCR, and TCRdb holds only the in-frame ones, with some missing. The profile shows approximately 18,000 clones, 83% of them singletons. This specimen was CD4+ or CD8+ T cells sorted from blood, taken in a trial of the OX40 agonist ivuxolimab. The receptors originated from an adult with an advanced solid tumor such as melanoma, head and neck, liver or kidney cancer. Both conserved end residues are part of each CDR3. The D gene is left open where the match is weak. Rows may omit the clone size; those that give it use once, few, many or a size class.

j_gene,v_gene,d_gene,abundance,CDR3nt,CDR3aa
TRBJ1-1,TRBV19,-,-,TGTGCCAGTAGTATCGGGGGGCTTGGCACTGAAGCTTTCTTT,CASSIGGLGTEAFF
TRBJ2-2,TRBV7-2,-,-,TGTGCCAGCAGCTTAGGTTGGGGTACCGGGGAGCTGTTTTTT,CASSLGWGTGELFF
TRBJ1-5,TRBV28,-,-,TGTGCCAGCAGTTTTAAGGTTCAGGGGAGCAATCAGCCCCAGCATTTT,CASSFKVQGSNQPQHF
TRBJ1-2,TRBV5-1,TRBD1,-,TGCGCCAGCAGCTTGGGCAGGCAGGGGGCTAACTATGGCTACACCTTC,CASSLGRQGANYGYTF
TRBJ2-7,TRBV4-1,-,-,TGCGCCAGCAGCCCTCAGGTCGAGGGAACGGGGTCCTCCTACGAGCAGTACTTC,CASSPQVEGTGSSYEQYF
TRBJ1-1,TRBV19,TRBD1,-,TGTGCCAGTAGTGGACAGGGGTACACTGAAGCTTTCTTT,CASSGQGYTEAFF
TRBJ2-1,TRBV9,-,many,TGTGCCAGCAGCGTAGGGGGTGGGCAGGTGTCCTACAATGAGCAGTTCTTC,CASSVGGGQVSYNEQFF
TRBJ1-1,TRBV27,-,-,TGTGCCATCCGTCAGGCGGTGAACACTGAAGCTTTCTTT,CAIRQAVNTEAFF
TRBJ2-1,TRBV21-1,-,-,TGTGCCAGCAGCCCCGGGACAAGTACCCAAAAACCTTACAATGAGCAGTTCTTC,CASSPGTSTQKPYNEQFF
TRBJ2-5,TRBV7-6,TRBD1,-,TGTGCCAGCAGCTTAGGAGGGACAGGGGACCAAGAGACCCAGTACTTC,CASSLGGTGDQETQYF
TRBJ2-7,TRBV7-2,TRBD2,-,TGTGCCAGCACCCCCGGGGGGAGAGTGCAGTACTTC,CASTPGGRVQYF
TRBJ2-7,TRBV2,-,-,TGTGCCAGCAGTTACCCGGACGAGCAGTACTTC,CASSYPDEQYF
TRBJ2-7,TRBV4-1,-,once,TGCGCCAGCAGCCAAGAGGACAGCTACGAGCAGTACTTC,CASSQEDSYEQYF
TRBJ2-1,TRBV19,-,-,TGTGCCAGTAGTATTTCTCCAGGGGGGTACTACAATGAGCAGTTCTTC,CASSISPGGYYNEQFF
TRBJ1-1,TRBV11-2,-,-,TGTGCCAGCAGCTTAGGGCCTCCTTCGACTGAAGCTTTCTTT,CASSLGPPSTEAFF
TRBJ1-1,TRBV5-6,-,-,TGTGCCATCGGGGACACTGAAGCTTTCTTT,CAIGDTEAFF
TRBJ1-1,TRBV7-8,TRBD1,-,TGTGCCAGCAGCAAAGACAGGGCCGACACTGAAGCTTTCTTT,CASSKDRADTEAFF
TRBJ2-7,TRBV5-4,-,-,TGTGCCAGCAGCCCTCAGGGCAGGCCCTACGAGCAGTACTTC,CASSPQGRPYEQYF
TRBJ1-2,TRBV5-1,-,-,TGCGCCAGCAGCCGTGGTGGGGTGAGTTCGGCAGGGAGGTTACCCTATGGCTACACCTTC,CASSRGGVSSAGRLPYGYTF
TRBJ1-2,TRBV6-5,TRBD1,-,TGTGCCAGCAGTGAACGACAGGGTAGGGGCTACACCTTC,CASSERQGRGYTF
TRBJ2-7,TRBV14,-,-,TGTGCCAGCACGAGGCAGGATCTTTACGAGCAGTACTTC,CASTRQDLYEQYF
TRBJ2-7,TRBV25-1,-,-,TGTGCCAGCAGTGCCGAAACGATCAACTACGAGCAGTACTTC,CASSAETINYEQYF
TRBJ2-3,TRBV27,-,once,TGTGCCAGCAGTTTCTTTCCGTGGGCTAGCGCCTCCACGGGGGTCACAGATACGCAGTATTTT,CASSFFPWASASTGVTDTQYF
TRBJ2-1,TRBV27,TRBD2,-,TGTGCCAGCAGTGAGAGCGGGAGGGCCGTTGAGCAGTTCTTC,CASSESGRAVEQFF
TRBJ2-4,TRBV27,-,-,TGTGCCAGCAGTTTAGGGGGCGGGAAAAACATTCAGTACTTC,CASSLGGGKNIQYF
TRBJ2-5,TRBV27,-,-,TGTGCCAGCAGTTTATACGGGACCGAAGAGACCCAGTACTTC,CASSLYGTEETQYF
TRBJ2-7,TRBV19,TRBD2,-,TGTGCCAGTAGTATTGGCGGGAGGGCCTACGAGCAGTACTTC,CASSIGGRAYEQYF
TRBJ2-6,TRBV28,-,-,TGTGCCAGCAGTTTGTCAAGGGGGAGGGCCAACGTCCTGACTTTC,CASSLSRGRANVLTF
TRBJ2-1,TRBV29-1,-,-,TGCAGCGTTGGGGAGACAGACTACAATGAGCAGTTCTTC,CSVGETDYNEQFF
TRBJ2-7,TRBV11-2,-,-,TGTGCCAGCAGCTTACAGGGCACCACCTACGAGCAGTACTTC,CASSLQGTTYEQYF
TRBJ2-5,TRBV5-6,TRBD1,-,TGTGCCAGCAGCTTGCGGGGGACAGGGGGCCAAGAGACCCAGTACTTC,CASSLRGTGGQETQYF
TRBJ2-1,TRBV27,TRBD1,-,TGTGCCAGCGGCTCCGGGACAGGGTTCTATGAGCAGTTCTTC,CASGSGTGFYEQFF
TRBJ2-5,TRBV6-4,TRBD2,-,TGTGCCAGCAGTGTTGTAGCGGGGGCCCAAGAGACCCAGTACTTC,CASSVVAGAQETQYF
TRBJ2-1,TRBV18,-,-,TGTGCCAGCTCACCACCGAGGCAGGGTTTCAATGAGCAGTTCTTC,CASSPPRQGFNEQFF
TRBJ1-2,TRBV25-1,-,-,TGTGCCAGCAGTCAAAATTGGGGGGACATAGCTAACTATGGCTACACCTTC,CASSQNWGDIANYGYTF
TRBJ2-7,TRBV2,-,-,TGTGCCAGCAGGAACCCAGACAGCCACGAGCAGTACTTC,CASRNPDSHEQYF
TRBJ2-7,TRBV10-3,TRBD2,few,TGTGCCATCAGTGAGCCAGCTAGCGGGAGTTTATACGAGCAGTACTTC,CAISEPASGSLYEQYF
TRBJ2-1,TRBV10-3,TRBD1,once,TGTGCCATCAGTGCAACGGACAGGGCGATTCAGCAGTTCTTC,CAISATDRAIQQFF
TRBJ1-1,TRBV6-5,-,-,TGTGCCAGCAGTTACCTGGATCGGGGGGCTTGGTCAGCTTTCTTT,CASSYLDRGAWSAFF
TRBJ2-7,TRBV27,-,-,TGTGCCAGCAGTTTATCCACTAGTGGGACCTACGAGCAGTACTTC,CASSLSTSGTYEQYF
TRBJ1-5,TRBV28,TRBD1,-,TGTGCCAGCAGTCCTGACAGGGCCAATCAGCCCCAGCATTTT,CASSPDRANQPQHF
TRBJ2-2,TRBV9,TRBD2,-,TGTGCCAGCAGCGTAGAAGCAGCGGGGATAAACACCGGGGAGCTGTTTTTT,CASSVEAAGINTGELFF
TRBJ2-3,TRBV6-4,-,-,TGTGCCAGCAGTGACTCTGAGAGAGATACGCAGTATTTT,CASSDSERDTQYF
TRBJ2-1,TRBV10-3,-,-,TGTGCCATCAGTGAGGTGTCCTACAATGAGCAGTTCTTC,CAISEVSYNEQFF
TRBJ2-1,TRBV18,-,once,TGTGCCAGCTCACCCCTCGTGGCCAATGAGCAGTTCTTC,CASSPLVANEQFF
TRBJ2-1,TRBV2,-,once,TGTGCCAGCAGCCCAATTAACACCAGCTCCTACAATGAGCAGTTCTTC,CASSPINTSSYNEQFF
TRBJ2-1,TRBV4-2,TRBD2,once,TGTGCCAGCAGCCAAGGCCCGGGCGGGAGTGGTGAGCAGTTCTTC,CASSQGPGGSGEQFF
TRBJ2-5,TRBV28,TRBD2,-,TGTGCCAGCAGTTTCTCATTCAAGGGACTAGCGGACCAAGAGACCCAGTACTTC,CASSFSFKGLADQETQYF
TRBJ2-5,TRBV7-9,TRBD2,-,TGTGCCAGCAGCTTAATACCAGCGGGAGAGGGAGAGACCCAGTACTTC,CASSLIPAGEGETQYF
TRBJ2-7,TRBV7-6,TRBD1,few,TGTCATAGTAGTTGGTCGGGACAGGGGACATACGAGCAGTACTTC,CHSSWSGQGTYEQYF